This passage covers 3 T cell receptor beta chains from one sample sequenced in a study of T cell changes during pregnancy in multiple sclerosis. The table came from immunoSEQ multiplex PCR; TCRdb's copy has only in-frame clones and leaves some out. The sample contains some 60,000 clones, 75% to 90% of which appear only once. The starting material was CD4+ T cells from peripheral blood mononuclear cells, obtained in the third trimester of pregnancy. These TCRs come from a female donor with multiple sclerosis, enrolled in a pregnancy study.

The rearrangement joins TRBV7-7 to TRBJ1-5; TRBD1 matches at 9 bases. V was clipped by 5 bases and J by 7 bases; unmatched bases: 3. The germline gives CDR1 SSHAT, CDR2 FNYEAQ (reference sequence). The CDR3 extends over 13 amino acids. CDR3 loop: CASSLGTGQPQHF. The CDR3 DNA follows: TGTGCCAGCAGCCTAGGGACAGGGCAGCCCCAGCATTTT.

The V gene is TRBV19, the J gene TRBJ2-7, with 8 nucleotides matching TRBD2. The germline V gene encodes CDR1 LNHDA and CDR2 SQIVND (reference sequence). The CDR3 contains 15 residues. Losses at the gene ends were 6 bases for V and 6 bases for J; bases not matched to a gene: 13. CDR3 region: CASRPGVREVREQYF. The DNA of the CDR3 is TGTGCCAGTAGGCCGGGGGTGCGGGAGGTTCGCGAGCAGTACTTC.

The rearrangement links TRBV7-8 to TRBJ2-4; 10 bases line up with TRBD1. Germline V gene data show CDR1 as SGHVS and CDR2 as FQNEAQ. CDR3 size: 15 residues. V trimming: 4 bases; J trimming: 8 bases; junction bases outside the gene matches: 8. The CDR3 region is CASSWIRDRGYIQYF. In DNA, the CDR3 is TGTGCCAGCAGCTGGATCCGGGACAGGGGATACATTCAGTACTTC.